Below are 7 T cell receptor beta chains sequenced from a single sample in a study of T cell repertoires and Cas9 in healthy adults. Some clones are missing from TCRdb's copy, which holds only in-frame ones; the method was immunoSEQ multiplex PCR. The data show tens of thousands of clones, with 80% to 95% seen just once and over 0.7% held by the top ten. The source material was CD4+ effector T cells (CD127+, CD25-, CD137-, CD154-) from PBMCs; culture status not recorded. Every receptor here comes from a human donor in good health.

The CDR3 loop is CASKVRADSPLHF. DNA for the CDR3: TGTGCCAGCAAAGTAAGGGCTGATTCACCCCTCCACTTT. V is TRBV28 and J is TRBJ1-6; D is unresolved. CDR3 length: 13 residues. The V end lost 7 bases, the J end lost 8 bases, and 12 bases lay between the germline ends. Per germline, CDR1 MDHEN and CDR2 SYDVKM.

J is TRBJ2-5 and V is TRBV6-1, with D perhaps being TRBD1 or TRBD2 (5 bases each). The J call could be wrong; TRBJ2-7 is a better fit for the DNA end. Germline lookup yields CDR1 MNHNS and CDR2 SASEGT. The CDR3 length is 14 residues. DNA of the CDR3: TGTGCCAGCAGTGATTGGGGGAGCTCCTACGAGCAGTACTTC. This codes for CASSDWGSSYEQYF.

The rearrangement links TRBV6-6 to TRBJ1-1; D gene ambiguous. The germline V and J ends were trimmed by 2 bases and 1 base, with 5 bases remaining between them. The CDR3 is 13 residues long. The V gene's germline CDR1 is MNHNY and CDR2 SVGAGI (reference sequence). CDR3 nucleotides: TGTGCCAGCAGTTACAAGGGGAACACTGAAGCTTTCTTT. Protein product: CASSYKGNTEAFF.

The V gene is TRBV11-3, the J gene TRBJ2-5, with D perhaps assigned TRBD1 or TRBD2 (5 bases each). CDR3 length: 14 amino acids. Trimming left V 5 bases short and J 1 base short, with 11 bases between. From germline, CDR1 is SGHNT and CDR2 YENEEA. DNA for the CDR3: TGTGCCAGCAGCAGGGGACCCAGCCAAGAGACCCAGTACTTC. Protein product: CASSRGPSQETQYF.

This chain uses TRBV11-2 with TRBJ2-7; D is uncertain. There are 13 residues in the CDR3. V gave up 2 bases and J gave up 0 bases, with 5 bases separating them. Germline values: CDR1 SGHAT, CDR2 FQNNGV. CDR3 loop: CASSLRHSYEQYF. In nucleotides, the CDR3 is TGTGCCAGCAGCTTAAGGCACTCCTACGAGCAGTACTTC.

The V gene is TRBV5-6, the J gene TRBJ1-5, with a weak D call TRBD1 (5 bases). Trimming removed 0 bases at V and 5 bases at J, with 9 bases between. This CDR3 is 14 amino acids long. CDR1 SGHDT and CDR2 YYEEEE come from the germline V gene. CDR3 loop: CASSLVTDYQPQHF. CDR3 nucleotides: TGTGCCAGCAGCTTGGTGACAGATTATCAGCCCCAGCATTTT.

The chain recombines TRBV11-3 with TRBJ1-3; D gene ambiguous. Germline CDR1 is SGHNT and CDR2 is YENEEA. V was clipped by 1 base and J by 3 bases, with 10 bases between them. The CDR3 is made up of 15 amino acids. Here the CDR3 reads CASSLGTGLGNTIYF. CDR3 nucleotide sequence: TGTGCCAGCAGCTTAGGGACCGGACTTGGAAACACCATATATTTT.